This record covers a single T cell receptor (beta chain). Authors' processing steps: Nucleated cell counts were estimated from reference gene primer amplification. The protocol was immunoSEQ multiplex PCR, while the TCRdb copy is restricted to in-frame clones and leaves out a portion. V and J calls and clone size follow that table, whereas D and trimming were derived from the DNA. The sample lists 150,000 to 200,000 clones; roughly 84% were seen once. The entry originates in a study of blood T cell repertoires in COVID-19. Across the whole study: Samples taken during acute and convalescent COVID-19 were collected in the United States, Italy and Spain.

A PCR-confirmed or clinician-diagnosed COVID-19 case had contacted exposed participants within 2 weeks of entry. V lost 2 bases, J lost 6 bases, and 14 bases lay in between. Germline V CDR1 and CDR2: SGHRS, YFSETQ. The CDR3 has 14 amino acids. The TCR was taken from a woman between 25 and 40 years old who had been exposed to COVID-19. Sequenced sample: PBMCs or T cells enriched from blood (not recorded which). The chain uses TRBV5-1 and TRBJ1-2; a possible D gene is TRBD1 (6 bases). The DNA for the CDR3 is TGCGCCAGCAGCTTAGGGGACACGGGGAATGGCTACACCTTC. It yields the protein CASSLGDTGNGYTF.